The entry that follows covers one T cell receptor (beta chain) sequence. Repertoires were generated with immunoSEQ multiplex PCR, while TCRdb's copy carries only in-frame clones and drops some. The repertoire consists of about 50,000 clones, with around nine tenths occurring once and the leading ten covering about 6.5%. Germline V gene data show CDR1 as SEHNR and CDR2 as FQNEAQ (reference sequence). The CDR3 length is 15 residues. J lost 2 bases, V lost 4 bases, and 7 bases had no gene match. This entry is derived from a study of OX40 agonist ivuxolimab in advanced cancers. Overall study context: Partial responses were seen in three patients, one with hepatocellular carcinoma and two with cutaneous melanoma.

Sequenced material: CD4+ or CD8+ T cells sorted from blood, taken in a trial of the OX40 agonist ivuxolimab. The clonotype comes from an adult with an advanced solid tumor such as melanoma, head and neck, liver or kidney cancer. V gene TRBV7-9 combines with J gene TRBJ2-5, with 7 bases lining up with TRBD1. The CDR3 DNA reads TGTGCCAGCAGCTCACTGAAGGGGGCGCAAGAGACCCAGTACTTC. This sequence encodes CASSSLKGAQETQYF.